Listed here are 8 T cell receptor beta chains from one sample, sequenced in a study of lymphopenia after photon versus proton radiotherapy. Clones were read by immunoSEQ multiplex PCR, and TCRdb kept only the in-frame ones, dropping some. The profile shows tens of thousands of clones, around 86% of them singletons. The starting material was peripheral blood, obtained from a patient treated with photon-based radiotherapy. The receptors come from a man aged 35 to 55 with gastric cancer.

This clone appeared a single time. This chain links TRBV5-6 with TRBJ2-5; 8 bases align to TRBD1. The V gene end was trimmed by 5 bases and the J gene end by 5 bases; junction bases not matched to a gene: 11. Germline lookup yields CDR1 SGHDT and CDR2 YYEEEE. This CDR3 is 15 amino acids long. CDR3 loop: CASSSGQGRAETQYF. In nucleotides, the CDR3 is TGTGCCAGCAGTTCTGGACAGGGAAGAGCGGAGACCCAGTACTTC.

The table lists this clone with a count of one. V and J are TRBV5-1 and TRBJ2-5, with 8 bases that match TRBD1. This CDR3 contains 15 residues. Trimming at V came to 2 bases and at J to 2 bases, leaving 5 bases not matched to a gene. The V gene's germline CDR1 is SGHRS and CDR2 YFSETQ. The CDR3 region is CASSLGQGKQETQYF. The CDR3 DNA reads TGCGCCAGCAGCTTAGGACAGGGAAAACAAGAGACCCAGTACTTC.

This chain connects TRBV11-2 to TRBJ1-1; TRBD1 matches at 9 bases. The V segment lost 4 bases and the J segment 4 bases; nucleotides outside the gene matches: 7. The germline CDR1 and CDR2 sequences are SGHAT and FQNNGV. The CDR3 length is 15 residues. The CDR3 DNA reads TGTGCCAGCAGCTCAGGACAGGGGACGGTCACTGAAGCTTTCTTT. This sequence encodes CASSSGQGTVTEAFF.

CDR3 sequence (DNA): TGTGCCAGCAGTTCCGGGGGGTTACTCCACTTT. It encodes CASSSGGLLHF. V is TRBV28 and J is TRBJ1-6, with D perhaps TRBD1 (5 bases). The CDR3 runs 11 residues. Between the trimmed V and J ends, which lost 4 bases and 16 bases, there was a span of 11 bases. CDR1 and CDR2 (germline): MDHEN, SYDVKM. The whole variable domain, filled in from reference TRBV28 and TRBJ1-6, reads DVKVTQSSRYLVKRTGEKVFLECVQDMDHENMFWYRQDPGLGLRLIYFSYDVKMKEKGDIPEGYSVSREKKERFSLILESASTNQTSMYLCASSSGGLLHFGNGTRLTVT.

This clone was seen more than once but under ten times. The V call is TRBV19, the J call TRBJ1-2; tentatively, D is TRBD1 (5 bases). The CDR3 is 19 residues long. Germline V gene sequence: CDR1 LNHDA, CDR2 SQIVND (reference sequence). V lost 3 bases and J lost 1, with 24 bases in between. The chain's CDR3 is CASSITLTELLFLNYGYTF. Here the CDR3 DNA reads TGTGCCAGTAGTATCACCTTGACAGAGCTACTCTTCCTTAACTATGGCTACACCTTC.

The gene calls are TRBV6-1 and TRBJ2-1, with D unresolved. The CDR3 spans 11 residues. V shed 8 bases and J shed 10 bases, with 12 bases lying between them. The germline CDR1 and CDR2 sequences are MNHNS and SASEGT. This CDR3 reads CASLGFGEQFF. The DNA of the CDR3 is TGTGCCAGCCTTGGGTTTGGGGAGCAGTTCTTC.

This clone has just one count. The chain links TRBV30 to TRBJ1-1; the D is unclear. This CDR3 comprises 11 residues. The V end lost 2 bases, the J end lost 3 bases, and 4 bases lay between the germline ends. Looked up from germline, CDR1 is GTSNPN and CDR2 is SVGIG (reference sequence). In nucleotides, the CDR3 is TGTGCCTGGAGTACCGACACTGAAGCTTTCTTT. As protein: CAWSTDTEAFF.

This clone is a singleton in its sample. This chain links TRBV7-2 with TRBJ1-2; D ambiguous. This CDR3 region has 11 residues. The V gene lost 1 base and the J gene lost 8 bases, with 5 bases spanning the gap. Germline CDR1 reads SGHTA; CDR2 reads FQGNSA. CDR3 residues: CASSLVGGYTF. Here the CDR3 DNA reads TGTGCCAGCAGCTTAGTGGGGGGCTACACCTTC.